These T cell receptor beta chains were read from a single sample in a study of CD8 T cells in Susac syndrome. TCRdb used MiXCR to reprocess the immunoSEQ multiplex PCR reads, holding one entry per CDR3 protein. The table has just under 95,000 distinct CDR3 sequences, roughly 94% seen once. The sequenced sample was CD4+ T cells from PBMCs. The receptor set was obtained from a human donor with Susac syndrome. Both conserved end residues are part of each CDR3. The order of the fields is D gene, V gene, J gene, clone size, CDR3 protein, CDR3 DNA. The D gene is left open where the match is weak. Rows may omit the clone size; those that give it use once, few, many or a size class.

NA	TRBV4-2	TRBJ1-2	NA	CASSQEAGPYGYTF	TGTGCCAGCAGCCAAGAGGCAGGGCCCTATGGCTACACCTTC
NA	TRBV25-1	TRBJ2-5	NA	CASSLNKETQYF	TGTGCCAGCAGCCTGAATAAGGAGACCCAGTACTTC
NA	TRBV5-1	TRBJ1-1	NA	CASSLKQGLNTEAFF	TGCGCCAGCAGCTTGAAACAGGGACTGAACACTGAAGCTTTCTTT
TRBD2	TRBV29-1	TRBJ2-3	NA	CSAQGTSGGTLSTDTQYF	TGCAGCGCCCAGGGGACTAGCGGGGGGACTCTTAGCACAGATACGCAGTATTTT
NA	TRBV7-9	TRBJ2-1	NA	CASSLHGNEQFF	TGTGCCAGCAGCTTACATGGAAATGAGCAGTTCTTC
TRBD1	TRBV3-1	TRBJ1-1	NA	CASSLTGGNTEAFF	TGTGCCAGCAGCTTGACAGGGGGGAACACTGAAGCTTTCTTT
TRBD2	TRBV20-1	TRBJ2-5	NA	CSARVLAGGPYQETQYF	TGCAGTGCTAGAGTTTTGGCGGGGGGCCCGTACCAAGAGACCCAGTACTTC
TRBD1	TRBV13	TRBJ1-4	NA	CASIKTGADEKLFF	TGTGCCAGCATCAAGACAGGGGCGGATGAAAAACTGTTTTTT
TRBD2	TRBV20-1	TRBJ2-5	NA	CSASTSGAETQYF	TGCAGTGCTAGCACTAGCGGGGCGGAGACCCAGTACTTC
NA	TRBV19	TRBJ1-1	once	CASSIQGGAEAFF	TGTGCCAGTAGTATCCAGGGTGGGGCTGAAGCTTTCTTT
TRBD1	TRBV6-1	TRBJ1-5	NA	CASSSGGDSSIFDSNQPQHF	TGTGCCAGCAGCTCCGGGGGGGACAGCTCCATTTTCGATAGCAATCAGCCCCAGCATTTT
NA	TRBV28	TRBJ2-7	NA	CASAERVFEQYF	TGTGCCAGCGCCGAAAGGGTATTCGAGCAGTACTTC
NA	TRBV6-6	TRBJ2-7	NA	CASSQSGEQYF	TGTGCCAGCAGTCAATCGGGGGAGCAGTACTTC
NA	TRBV12-3/TRBV12-4	TRBJ1-1	NA	CASSVRVYTEAFF	TGTGCCAGCAGTGTGAGGGTTTACACTGAAGCTTTCTTT
NA	TRBV3-1	TRBJ1-1	NA	CASSLLGRLDTEAFF	TGTGCCAGCAGCCTATTGGGGCGTTTGGACACTGAAGCTTTCTTT
NA	TRBV2	TRBJ2-4	once	CASMGPVPNIQYF	TGTGCCAGCATGGGGCCAGTTCCAAACATTCAGTACTTC
TRBD1	TRBV7-2	TRBJ2-4	NA	CASSLVSGQGDIQYF	TGTGCCAGCAGCTTAGTTTCGGGACAGGGAGACATTCAGTACTTC
NA	TRBV29-1	TRBJ1-2	NA	CSVEDLGFGYTF	TGCAGCGTTGAAGATCTAGGGTTCGGCTACACCTTC
TRBD1	TRBV20-1	TRBJ1-2	once	CSARERGTGVGYTF	TGCAGTGCTAGAGAACGGGGGACAGGGGTAGGCTACACCTTC
NA	TRBV6-6	TRBJ2-7	NA	CASSYSTDYEQYF	TGTGCCAGCAGTTACTCGACAGACTACGAGCAGTACTTC
TRBD2	TRBV6-5	TRBJ2-7	NA	CASSTVAGSGHEQYF	TGTGCCAGCAGTACCGTAGCGGGATCCGGCCACGAGCAGTACTTC
NA	TRBV19	TRBJ2-2	NA	CASRWTGELFF	TGTGCCAGTAGATGGACCGGGGAGCTGTTTTTT
TRBD2	TRBV9	TRBJ2-5	NA	CASSVGVTSGGKETQYF	TGTGCCAGCAGCGTAGGAGTTACTAGCGGGGGGAAAGAGACCCAGTACTTC
TRBD2	TRBV12-3/TRBV12-4	TRBJ2-4	NA	CASTVSGADIQYF	TGTGCCAGCACCGTAAGCGGGGCGGACATTCAGTACTTC
TRBD2	TRBV30	TRBJ2-3	NA	CAWSVAGGLTDTQYF	TGTGCCTGGAGTGTAGCGGGGGGCCTCACAGATACGCAGTATTTT
NA	TRBV4-3	TRBJ2-5	NA	CASSQDRVIGETQYF	TGCGCCAGCAGCCAAGATCGGGTAATCGGGGAGACCCAGTACTTC
NA	TRBV11-2	TRBJ2-1	NA	CASRPRQKSINEQFF	TGTGCCAGCAGACCGAGACAGAAATCGATCAATGAGCAGTTCTTC
NA	TRBV30	TRBJ1-1	NA	CAWSLRPRDEAFF	TGTGCCTGGAGTCTACGACCTCGGGACGAAGCTTTCTTT
TRBD2	TRBV11-2	TRBJ2-5	NA	CASSWGLAGAPVETQYF	TGTGCCAGCAGCTGGGGACTAGCGGGGGCCCCGGTGGAGACCCAGTACTTC
TRBD1	TRBV25-1	TRBJ2-7	NA	CASSGTGTPAEQYF	TGTGCCAGCAGTGGGACAGGGACTCCAGCCGAGCAGTACTTC
NA	TRBV7-8	TRBJ1-3	NA	CASSLESPRAGNTIYF	TGTGCCAGCAGCTTAGAGTCCCCCAGGGCTGGAAACACCATATATTTT
TRBD1	TRBV4-1	TRBJ1-1	NA	CASSQPRGRGTEAFF	TGCGCCAGCAGCCAGCCTAGGGGGCGCGGCACTGAAGCTTTCTTT
NA	TRBV7-9	TRBJ2-7	NA	CASSWGETYEQYF	TGTGCCAGCAGCTGGGGGGAAACCTACGAGCAGTACTTC
NA	TRBV19	TRBJ2-7	NA	CAKRAGYEQYF	TGTGCCAAAAGGGCGGGGTACGAGCAGTACTTC
TRBD2	TRBV7-9	TRBJ2-2	NA	CASSPNAGGFVAGELFF	TGTGCCAGCAGCCCAAATGCGGGGGGATTCGTAGCCGGGGAGCTGTTTTTT
NA	TRBV20-1	TRBJ2-5	NA	CSARDDLETQYF	TGCAGTGCTAGAGATGACCTAGAGACCCAGTACTTC
NA	TRBV15	TRBJ2-5	NA	CATSAPVQGNAETQYF	TGTGCCACCAGCGCGCCAGTCCAGGGGAATGCGGAGACCCAGTACTTC
TRBD1	TRBV10-1	TRBJ2-2	NA	CASRGQGNTGELFF	TGCGCCAGCAGGGGACAGGGGAACACCGGGGAGCTGTTTTTT
TRBD2	TRBV30	TRBJ2-1	NA	CAWSAGLAGGGEQFF	TGTGCCTGGAGTGCCGGACTAGCGGGGGGGGGTGAGCAGTTCTTC
NA	TRBV9	TRBJ2-3	NA	CASSARHGTDTQYF	TGTGCCAGCAGCGCCCGGCACGGGACAGATACGCAGTATTTT
NA	TRBV7-2	TRBJ1-5	NA	CASSPGGGKQPQHF	TGTGCCAGCAGTCCTGGAGGGGGTAAGCAGCCCCAGCATTTT
TRBD1	TRBV9	TRBJ2-5	NA	CASSGQGGQTQYF	TGTGCCAGCAGCGGACAGGGTGGACAGACCCAGTACTTC
TRBD2	TRBV5-1	TRBJ2-1	NA	CASSRGLAASGEEQFF	TGCGCCAGCAGCCGTGGACTAGCGGCCTCAGGCGAGGAGCAGTTCTTC
TRBD1	TRBV20-1	TRBJ1-1	once	CSAPTGGRDTEAFF	TGCAGTGCTCCTACAGGGGGCAGAGACACTGAAGCTTTCTTT
TRBD1	TRBV7-2	TRBJ1-2	NA	CASSPGTASLYGYTF	TGTGCCAGCAGCCCCGGGACAGCGTCCTTATATGGCTACACCTTC
NA	TRBV9	TRBJ2-2	NA	CASSVNLYRDKNTGELFF	TGTGCCAGCAGCGTCAACCTCTACCGGGACAAGAACACCGGGGAGCTGTTTTTT
TRBD1	TRBV5-1	TRBJ1-1	NA	CASSPRTGRNTEAFF	TGCGCCAGCAGCCCAAGGACAGGGAGGAACACTGAAGCTTTCTTT
NA	TRBV19	TRBJ2-5	few	CASSLRTGQETQYF	TGTGCCAGTAGTCTCCGGACGGGACAAGAGACCCAGTACTTC
NA	TRBV6-5	TRBJ2-3	NA	CASSPRRGTDTQYF	TGTGCCAGCAGCCCACGTAGGGGCACAGATACGCAGTATTTT
NA	TRBV27	TRBJ1-2	NA	CASSWGPRVGSPNYGYTF	TGTGCCAGCAGCTGGGGGCCCAGGGTGGGCTCTCCCAACTATGGCTACACCTTC
TRBD2	TRBV19	TRBJ2-2	NA	CASSMTSGEPNTGELFF	TGTGCCAGTAGTATGACTAGCGGAGAACCGAACACCGGGGAGCTGTTTTTT
TRBD2	TRBV2	TRBJ2-5	NA	CASGRERESETQYF	TGTGCCAGCGGCCGGGAGCGGGAGTCCGAGACCCAGTACTTC